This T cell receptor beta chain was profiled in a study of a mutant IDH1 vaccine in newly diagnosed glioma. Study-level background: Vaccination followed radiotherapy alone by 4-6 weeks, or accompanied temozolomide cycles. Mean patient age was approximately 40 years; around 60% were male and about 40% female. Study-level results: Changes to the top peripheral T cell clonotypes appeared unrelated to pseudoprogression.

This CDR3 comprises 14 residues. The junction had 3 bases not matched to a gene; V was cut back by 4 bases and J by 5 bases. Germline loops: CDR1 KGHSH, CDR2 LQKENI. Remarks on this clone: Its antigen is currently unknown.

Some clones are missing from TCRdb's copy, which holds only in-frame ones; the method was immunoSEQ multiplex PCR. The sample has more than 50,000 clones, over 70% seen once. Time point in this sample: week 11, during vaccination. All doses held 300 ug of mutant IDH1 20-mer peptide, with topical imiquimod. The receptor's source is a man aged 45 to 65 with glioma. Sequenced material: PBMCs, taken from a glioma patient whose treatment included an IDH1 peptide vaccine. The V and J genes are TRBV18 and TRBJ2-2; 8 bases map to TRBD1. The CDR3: CASSLQGATGELFF. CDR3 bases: TGTGCCAGCTCACTGCAGGGGGCAACCGGGGAGCTGTTTTTT.